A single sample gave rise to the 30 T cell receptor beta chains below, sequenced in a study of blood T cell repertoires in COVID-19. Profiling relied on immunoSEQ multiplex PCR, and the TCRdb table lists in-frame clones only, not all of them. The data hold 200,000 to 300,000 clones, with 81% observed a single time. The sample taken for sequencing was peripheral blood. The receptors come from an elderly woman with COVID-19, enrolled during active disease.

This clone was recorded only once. CDR3 loop: CASSLKLTGDTEAFF. CDR3 coding DNA: TGTGCCAGCAGCCTAAAACTGACCGGGGACACTGAAGCTTTCTTT. The chain couples TRBV7-9 to TRBJ1-1; no clear D gene. V was pared by 5 bases and J by 3 bases, with 16 bases between. Germline V CDR1 and CDR2: SEHNR, FQNEAQ (reference sequence). The CDR3 runs to 15 residues.

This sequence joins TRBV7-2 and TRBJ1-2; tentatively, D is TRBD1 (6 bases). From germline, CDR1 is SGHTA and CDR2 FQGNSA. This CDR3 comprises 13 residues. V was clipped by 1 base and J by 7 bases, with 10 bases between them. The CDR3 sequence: CASSLDYRAGYTF. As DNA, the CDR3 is TGTGCCAGCAGCTTAGACTACAGGGCTGGCTACACCTTC.

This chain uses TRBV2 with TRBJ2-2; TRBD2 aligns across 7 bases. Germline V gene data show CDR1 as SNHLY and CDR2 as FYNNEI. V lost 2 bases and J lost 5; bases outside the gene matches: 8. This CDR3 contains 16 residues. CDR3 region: CASSERGAGVTGELFF. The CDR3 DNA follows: TGTGCCAGCAGTGAAAGAGGGGCGGGAGTTACCGGGGAGCTGTTTTTT. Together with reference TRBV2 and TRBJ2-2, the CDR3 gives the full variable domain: EPEVTQTPSHQVTQMGQEVILRCVPISNHLYFYWYRQILGQKVEFLVSFYNNEISEKSEIFDDQFSVERPDGSNFTLKIRSTKLEDSAMYFCASSERGAGVTGELFFGEGSRLTVL.

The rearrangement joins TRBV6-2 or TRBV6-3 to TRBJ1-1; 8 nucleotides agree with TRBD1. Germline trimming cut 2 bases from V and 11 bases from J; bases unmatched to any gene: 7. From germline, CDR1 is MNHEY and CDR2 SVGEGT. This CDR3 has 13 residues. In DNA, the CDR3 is TGTGCCAGCAGTTACGACAGGGGAGTTCGGGCTTTCTTT. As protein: CASSYDRGVRAFF.

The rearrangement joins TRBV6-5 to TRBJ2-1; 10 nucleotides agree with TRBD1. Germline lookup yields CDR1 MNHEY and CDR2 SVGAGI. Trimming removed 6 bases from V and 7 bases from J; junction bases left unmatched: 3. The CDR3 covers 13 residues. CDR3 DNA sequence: TGTGCCAGCAGCCGACAGGGGGCTAATGAGCAGTTCTTC. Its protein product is CASSRQGANEQFF.

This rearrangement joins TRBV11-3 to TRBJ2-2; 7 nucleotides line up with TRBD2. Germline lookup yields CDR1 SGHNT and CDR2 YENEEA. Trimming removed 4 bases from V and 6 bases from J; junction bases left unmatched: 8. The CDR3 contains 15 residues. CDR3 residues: CASSSAGVHPGELFF. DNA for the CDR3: TGTGCCAGCAGCTCGGCGGGAGTACACCCCGGGGAGCTGTTTTTT.

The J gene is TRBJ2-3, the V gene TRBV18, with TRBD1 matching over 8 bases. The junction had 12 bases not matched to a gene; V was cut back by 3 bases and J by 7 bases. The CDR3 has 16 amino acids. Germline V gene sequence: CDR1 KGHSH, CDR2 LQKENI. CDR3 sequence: CASSPISTGEGNTQYF. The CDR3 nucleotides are TGTGCCAGCTCACCCATTTCGACAGGGGAAGGTAATACGCAGTATTTT.

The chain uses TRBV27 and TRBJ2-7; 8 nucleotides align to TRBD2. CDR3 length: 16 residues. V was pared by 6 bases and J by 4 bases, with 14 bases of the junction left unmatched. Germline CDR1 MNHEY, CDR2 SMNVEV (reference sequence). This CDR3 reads CASRGGGGSRIYEQYF. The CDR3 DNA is TGTGCCAGCAGGGGTGGCGGGGGGTCACGGATATACGAGCAGTACTTC.

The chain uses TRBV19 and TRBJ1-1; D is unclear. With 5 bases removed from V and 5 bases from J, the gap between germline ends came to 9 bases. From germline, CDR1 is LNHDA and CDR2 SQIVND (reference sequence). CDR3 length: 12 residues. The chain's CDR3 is CASSQGSTEAFF. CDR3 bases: TGTGCCAGTAGTCAAGGGAGTACTGAAGCTTTCTTT.

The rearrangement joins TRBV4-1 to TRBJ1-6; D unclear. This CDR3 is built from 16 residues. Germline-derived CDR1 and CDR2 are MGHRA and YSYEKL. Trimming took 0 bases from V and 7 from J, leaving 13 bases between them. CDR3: CASSQEMGGYNSPLHF. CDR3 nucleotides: TGCGCCAGCAGCCAAGAGATGGGAGGGTACAATTCACCCCTCCACTTT.

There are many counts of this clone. CDR3 coding DNA: TGTGCCTGGACCAGGGAAGGTCGCTATAATTCACCCCTCCACTTT. This gives the protein CAWTREGRYNSPLHF. This chain links TRBV30 with TRBJ1-6; possible D gene TRBD1, 5 bases. V was pared by 4 bases and J by 3 bases, with 13 bases between. Per germline, CDR1 GTSNPN and CDR2 SVGIG (reference sequence). CDR3 length equals 15 residues.

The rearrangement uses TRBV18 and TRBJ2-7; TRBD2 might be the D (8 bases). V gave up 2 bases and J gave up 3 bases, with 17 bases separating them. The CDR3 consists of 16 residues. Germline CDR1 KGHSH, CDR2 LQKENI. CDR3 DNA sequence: TGTGCCAGCTCACCATCGGGAGGGGGCCTCCTCTACGAGCAGTACTTC. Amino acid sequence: CASSPSGGGLLYEQYF.

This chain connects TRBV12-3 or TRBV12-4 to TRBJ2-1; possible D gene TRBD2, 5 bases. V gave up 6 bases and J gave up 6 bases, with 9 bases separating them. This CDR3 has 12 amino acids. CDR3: CASSPTSNEQFF. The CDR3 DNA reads TGTGCCAGCAGCCCAACTAGCAATGAGCAGTTCTTC.

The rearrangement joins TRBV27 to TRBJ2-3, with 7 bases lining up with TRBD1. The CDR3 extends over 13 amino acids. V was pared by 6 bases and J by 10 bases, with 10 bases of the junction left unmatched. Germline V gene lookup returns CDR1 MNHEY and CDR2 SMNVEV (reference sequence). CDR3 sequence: CASSTTGQVAQYF. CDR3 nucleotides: TGTGCCAGCAGCACGACAGGGCAGGTGGCGCAGTATTTT.

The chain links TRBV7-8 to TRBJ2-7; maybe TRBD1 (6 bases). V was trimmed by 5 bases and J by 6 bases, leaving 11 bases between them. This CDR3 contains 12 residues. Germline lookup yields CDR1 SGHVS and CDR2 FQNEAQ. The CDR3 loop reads CASSLDRREQYF. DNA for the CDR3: TGTGCCAGCAGCCTGGACAGACGCGAGCAGTACTTC. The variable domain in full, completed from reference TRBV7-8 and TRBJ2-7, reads GAGVSQSPRYKVAKRGQDVALRCDPISGHVSLFWYQQALGQGPEFLTYFQNEAQLDKSGLPSDRFFAERPEGSVSTLKIQRTQQEDSAVYLCASSLDRREQYFGPGTRLTVT.

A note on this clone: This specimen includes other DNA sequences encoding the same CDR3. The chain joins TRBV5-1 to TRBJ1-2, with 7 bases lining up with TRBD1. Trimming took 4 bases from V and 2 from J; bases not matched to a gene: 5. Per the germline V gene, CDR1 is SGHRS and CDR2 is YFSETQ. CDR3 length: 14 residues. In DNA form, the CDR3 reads TGCGCCAGCAGCCTACTGACAGGGAACTATGGCTACACCTTC. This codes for CASSLLTGNYGYTF.

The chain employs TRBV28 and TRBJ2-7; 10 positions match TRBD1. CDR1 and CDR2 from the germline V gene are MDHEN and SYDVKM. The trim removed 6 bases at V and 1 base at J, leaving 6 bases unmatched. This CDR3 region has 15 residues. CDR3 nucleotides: TGTGCCAGCAGGAGGGACAGGGGACGGTCCTACGAGCAGTACTTC. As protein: CASRRDRGRSYEQYF.

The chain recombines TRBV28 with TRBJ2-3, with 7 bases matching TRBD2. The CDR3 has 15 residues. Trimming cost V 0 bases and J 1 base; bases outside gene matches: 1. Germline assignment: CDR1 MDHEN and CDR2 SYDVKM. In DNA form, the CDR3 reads TGTGCCAGCAGTTTATGGGCGGGAGGCACAGATACGCAGTATTTT. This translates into CASSLWAGGTDTQYF.

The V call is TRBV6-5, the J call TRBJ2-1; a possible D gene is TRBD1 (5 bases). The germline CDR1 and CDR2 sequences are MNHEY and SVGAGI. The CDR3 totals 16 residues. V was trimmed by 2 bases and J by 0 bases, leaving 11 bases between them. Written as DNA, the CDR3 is TGTGCCAGCAGTTACGGGCCAGGGAACTCCTACAATGAGCAGTTCTTC. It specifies CASSYGPGNSYNEQFF.

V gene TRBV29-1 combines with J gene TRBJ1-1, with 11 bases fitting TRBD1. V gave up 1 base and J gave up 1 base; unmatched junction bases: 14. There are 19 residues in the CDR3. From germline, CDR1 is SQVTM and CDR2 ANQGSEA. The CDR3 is CSVEAFLDRGRGWNTEAFF. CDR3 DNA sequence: TGCAGCGTTGAAGCCTTCCTGGACAGGGGGCGCGGGTGGAACACTGAAGCTTTCTTT.

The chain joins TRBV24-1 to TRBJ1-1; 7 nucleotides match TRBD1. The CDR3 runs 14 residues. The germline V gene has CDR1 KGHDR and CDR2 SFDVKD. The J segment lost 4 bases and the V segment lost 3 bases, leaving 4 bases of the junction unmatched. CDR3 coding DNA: TGTGCCACCAGTGATGCCAGGGGGACCACTGAAGCTTTCTTT. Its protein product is CATSDARGTTEAFF.

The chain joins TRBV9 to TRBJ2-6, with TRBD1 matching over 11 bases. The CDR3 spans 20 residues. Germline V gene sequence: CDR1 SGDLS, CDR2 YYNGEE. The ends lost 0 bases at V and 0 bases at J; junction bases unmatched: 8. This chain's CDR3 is CASSVGSGQGANSGANVLTF. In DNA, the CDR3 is TGTGCCAGCAGCGTAGGATCTGGACAGGGGGCTAACTCTGGGGCCAACGTCCTGACTTTC.

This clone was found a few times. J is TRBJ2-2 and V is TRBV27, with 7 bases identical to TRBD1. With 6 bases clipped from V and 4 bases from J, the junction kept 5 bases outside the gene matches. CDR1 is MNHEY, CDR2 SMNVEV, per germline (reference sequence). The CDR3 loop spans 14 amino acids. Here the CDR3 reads CASRRQGGTGELFF. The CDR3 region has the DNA TGTGCCAGCAGAAGACAGGGCGGCACCGGGGAGCTGTTTTTT.

CDR3 in amino acids: CASSLPGLDQPQHF. For the CDR3, the DNA is TGTGCCAGTAGTCTACCGGGTCTCGATCAGCCCCAGCATTTT. The chain has TRBV19 and TRBJ1-5, with D uncertain. Per germline, CDR1 LNHDA and CDR2 SQIVND (reference sequence). The CDR3 covers 14 residues. V was trimmed by 5 bases and J by 5 bases, leaving 13 bases between them.

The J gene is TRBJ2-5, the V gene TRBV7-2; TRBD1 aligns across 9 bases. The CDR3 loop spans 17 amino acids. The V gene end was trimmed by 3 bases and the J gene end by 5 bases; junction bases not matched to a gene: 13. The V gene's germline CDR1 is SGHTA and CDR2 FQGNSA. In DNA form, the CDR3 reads TGTGCCAGCAGCTTTGGCCTAACTGGGACAGGGAGCGAGACCCAGTACTTC. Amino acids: CASSFGLTGTGSETQYF.

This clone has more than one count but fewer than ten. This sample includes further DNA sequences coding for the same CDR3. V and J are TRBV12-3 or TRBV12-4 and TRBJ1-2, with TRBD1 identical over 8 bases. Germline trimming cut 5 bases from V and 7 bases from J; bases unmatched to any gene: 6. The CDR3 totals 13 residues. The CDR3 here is CASSPRGRGGYTF. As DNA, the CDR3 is TGTGCCAGCAGTCCCAGGGGGCGCGGTGGCTACACCTTC.

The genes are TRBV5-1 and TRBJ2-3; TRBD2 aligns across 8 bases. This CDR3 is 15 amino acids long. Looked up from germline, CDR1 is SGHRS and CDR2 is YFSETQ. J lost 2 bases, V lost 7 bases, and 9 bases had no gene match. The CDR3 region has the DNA TGCGCCAGCTCCCTTAGCGGGGTTAACACAGATACGCAGTATTTT. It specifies CASSLSGVNTDTQYF.

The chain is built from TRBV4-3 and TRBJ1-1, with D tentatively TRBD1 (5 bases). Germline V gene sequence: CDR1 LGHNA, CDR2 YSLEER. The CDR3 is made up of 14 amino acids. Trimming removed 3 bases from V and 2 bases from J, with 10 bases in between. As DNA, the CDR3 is TGCGCCAGCAGCCAGTTGACAGTTAACACTGAAGCTTTCTTT. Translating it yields CASSQLTVNTEAFF.

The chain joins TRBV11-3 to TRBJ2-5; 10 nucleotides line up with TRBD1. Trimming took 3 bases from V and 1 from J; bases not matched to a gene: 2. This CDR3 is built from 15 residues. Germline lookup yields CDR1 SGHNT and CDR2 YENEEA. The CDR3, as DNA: TGTGCCAGCAGCTTCGGGACAGGGGTCCAAGAGACCCAGTACTTC. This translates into CASSFGTGVQETQYF.

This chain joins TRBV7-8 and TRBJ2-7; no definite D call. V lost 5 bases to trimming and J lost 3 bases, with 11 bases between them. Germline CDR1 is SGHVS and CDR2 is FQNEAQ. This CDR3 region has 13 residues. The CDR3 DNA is TGTGCCAGCAGCCATACTACCTACTACGAGCAGTACTTC. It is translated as CASSHTTYYEQYF.